These 20 T cell receptor beta chains share one sample of origin, sequenced in a study of cytomegalovirus exposure and HLA in healthy donors. PCR was performed using 60 Vbeta and 13 Jbeta primers. Method: immunoSEQ multiplex PCR; TCRdb's copy keeps in-frame clones and lacks some. The sample records under 130,000 clones, about 70% being singletons. The material sequenced was PBMCs. These receptors originate from a man aged 50 to 60 in good health and CMV-seropositive.

The genes are TRBV6-6 and TRBJ1-2; 8 nucleotides line up with TRBD1. There are 13 residues in the CDR3. Germline CDR1 is MNHNY and CDR2 is SVGAGI (reference sequence). With 6 bases clipped from V and 7 bases from J, the junction kept 7 bases outside the gene matches. The CDR3 DNA reads TGTGCCAGCAGATCAGGGGGCGCGTCTGGCTACACCTTC. Protein product: CASRSGGASGYTF.

This clone turned up a few times. V is TRBV28 and J is TRBJ2-5; 8 bases match TRBD1. The last part of the DNA fits TRBJ2-7 better; the J call may be wrong. Germline V CDR1 and CDR2: MDHEN, SYDVKM. This CDR3 spans 15 amino acids. In DNA form, the CDR3 reads TGTGCCAGCGGGGGAGGCGCCAGGGGGCCTTACGAGCAGTACTTC. Translated, it gives CASGGGARGPYEQYF.

This clone was observed a single time. This chain uses TRBV30 with TRBJ2-3, with TRBD2 identical over 12 bases. Per germline, CDR1 GTSNPN and CDR2 SVGIG (reference sequence). The CDR3 is 22 amino acids. V shed 8 bases, J shed 0 bases, and the junction held 27 bases outside the gene matches. CDR3 bases: TGTGCCGGGAAGGCAGGGGCTCGATGGGGGCTAGCGGGAGGGCTAAGCACAGATACGCAGTATTTT. Translation gives CAGKAGARWGLAGGLSTDTQYF. Full variable domain (remainder filled in from reference TRBV30 and TRBJ2-3): SQTIHQWPATLVQPVGSPLSLECTVEGTSNPNLYWYRQAAGRGLQLLFYSVGIGQISSEVPQNLSASRPQDRQFILSSKKLLLSDSGFYLCAGKAGARWGLAGGLSTDTQYFGPGTRLTVL.

This clone was observed a few times. V usage is TRBV15 and J usage is TRBJ2-3; D gene uncertain. This CDR3 region has 16 residues. Trimming took 5 bases from V and 2 from J, leaving 17 bases between them. Germline CDR1 is LNHNV and CDR2 is YYDKDF (reference sequence). The CDR3 nucleotides are TGTGCCACCAGCGGTGCCGGCGCAGGTAACACAGATACGCAGTATTTT. Residues: CATSGAGAGNTDTQYF. Full variable domain (rest looked up from reference TRBV15 and TRBJ2-3): DAMVIQNPRYQVTQFGKPVTLSCSQTLNHNVMYWYQQKSSQAPKLLFHYYDKDFNNEADTPDNFQSRRPNTSFCFLDIRSPGLGDTAMYLCATSGAGAGNTDTQYFGPGTRLTVL.

This chain joins TRBV4-1 and TRBJ1-2; D uncertain. Germline loops: CDR1 MGHRA, CDR2 YSYEKL. Trimming shortened V by 8 bases and J by 4 bases, and 14 bases separated the two germline ends. This CDR3 spans 13 amino acids. CDR3 region: CASSGGQSYGYTF. In nucleotides, the CDR3 is TGCGCCAGCTCTGGCGGCCAAAGCTATGGCTACACCTTC.

The CDR3: CASSSWGPSSYEQYF. CDR3 coding DNA: TGTGCCAGCAGCAGTTGGGGGCCTTCGAGCTACGAGCAGTACTTC. The chain uses TRBV7-9 and TRBJ2-5, with a possible D match to TRBD1 (6 bases). The J call is doubtful: the DNA matches TRBJ2-7 better. The CDR3 consists of 15 residues. Germline V lookup: CDR1 SEHNR, CDR2 FQNEAQ (reference sequence).

For the CDR3, the DNA is TGTGCCAGCAGTTTTCGGGACAGGGTCTCAGCTGAAGCTTTCTTT. Protein product: CASSFRDRVSAEAFF. The V and J genes are TRBV14 and TRBJ1-1; 9 bases agree with TRBD1. This CDR3 comprises 15 residues. Germline CDR1 reads SGHDN; CDR2 reads FVKESK. J was trimmed by 6 bases and V by 6 bases; bases with no gene match: 11.

The rearrangement uses TRBV5-1 and TRBJ2-2, with 7 bases identical to TRBD1. The CDR3 spans 15 residues. Germline V gives CDR1 SGHRS, CDR2 YFSETQ. J lost 2 bases, V lost 6 bases, and 7 bases had no gene match. The CDR3 DNA sequence: TGCGCCAGCAACCACAGGGGCCCTAACACCGGGGAGCTGTTTTTT. Protein sequence: CASNHRGPNTGELFF. Together with reference TRBV5-1 and TRBJ2-2, the CDR3 gives the full variable domain: KAGVTQTPRYLIKTRGQQVTLSCSPISGHRSVSWYQQTPGQGLQFLFEYFSETQRNKGNFPGRFSGRQFSNSRSEMNVSTLELGDSALYLCASNHRGPNTGELFFGEGSRLTVL.

The gene calls are TRBV10-3 and TRBJ2-7; TRBD1 agrees at 7 bases. The CDR3 extends over 13 amino acids. V shed 6 bases, J shed 3 bases, and the junction held 5 bases outside the gene matches. Germline lookup yields CDR1 ENHRY and CDR2 SYGVKD. The CDR3 region has the DNA TGTGCCATCAGACCGGGACAGCACTACGAGCAGTACTTC. Its protein product is CAIRPGQHYEQYF.

The chain recombines TRBV30 with TRBJ2-7; TRBD2 agrees at 10 bases. Unmatched junction bases numbered 11, after V lost 4 bases and J lost 5 bases. The CDR3 is made up of 15 amino acids. From germline, CDR1 is GTSNPN and CDR2 SVGIG (reference sequence). CDR3 DNA sequence: TGTGCCTGGAATCCTTCTAGCGGGAGATCCCACGAGCAGTACTTC. This sequence encodes CAWNPSSGRSHEQYF.

This sequence joins TRBV25-1 and TRBJ1-4, with D tentatively TRBD1 (6 bases). V was shortened by 4 bases and J by 4 bases, with 13 bases between the two germline ends. Germline CDR1 reads MGHDK; CDR2 reads SYGVNS. This CDR3 contains 15 residues. In DNA, the CDR3 is TGTGCCAGCAGTGCCTCTACAGGGTTTAATGAAAAACTGTTTTTT. As protein: CASSASTGFNEKLFF. Together with reference TRBV25-1 and TRBJ1-4, the CDR3 gives the full variable domain: EADIYQTPRYLVIGTGKKITLECSQTMGHDKMYWYQQDPGMELHLIHYSYGVNSTEKGDLSSESTVSRIRTEHFPLTLESARPSHTSQYLCASSASTGFNEKLFFGSGTQLSVL.

The chain is built from TRBV5-4 and TRBJ2-3; no reliable D call. The CDR3 sequence is 12 residues long. Germline V CDR1 and CDR2: SGHNT, YYREEE (reference sequence). The V gene lost 4 bases and the J gene lost 6 bases, with 9 bases spanning the gap. The chain's CDR3 is CASSPSRDTQYF. The DNA for the CDR3 is TGTGCCAGCAGCCCCTCGAGGGATACGCAGTATTTT.

Concerning this clone itself: Other DNA sequences in this sample translate to the same CDR3. The chain has TRBV5-1 and TRBJ2-1; possible D gene TRBD2, 6 bases. Germline loops: CDR1 SGHRS, CDR2 YFSETQ. The CDR3 extends over 15 amino acids. V was clipped by 4 bases and J by 1 base, with 12 bases between them. Here the CDR3 DNA reads TGCGCCAGCAGCCCCGGGACTCGATCCTACAATGAGCAGTTCTTC. Translating it yields CASSPGTRSYNEQFF.

The chain carries TRBV7-3 and TRBJ2-5; possibly TRBD1 for D (5 bases). The ends were cut back, 1 base at V and 5 bases at J, with 8 bases in the middle. This CDR3 is 13 amino acids long. Germline loops: CDR1 SGHTA, CDR2 FQGTGA. The CDR3, as DNA: TGTGCCAGCAGCTTAATACCAGGGGAGACCCAGTACTTC. This codes for CASSLIPGETQYF. Complete variable domain (other parts from reference TRBV7-3 and TRBJ2-5): GAGVSQTPSNKVTEKGKYVELRCDPISGHTALYWYRQSLGQGPEFLIYFQGTGAADDSGLPNDRFFAVRPEGSVSTLKIQRTERGDSAVYLCASSLIPGETQYFGPGTRLLVL.

The chain combines TRBV5-6 with TRBJ2-3, with 8 bases matching TRBD1. V shed 2 bases, J shed 4 bases, and the junction held 6 bases outside the gene matches. The germline CDR1 and CDR2 sequences are SGHDT and YYEEEE. CDR3 length: 15 residues. The CDR3: CASSFGQGGADTQYF. The CDR3 nucleotides read TGTGCCAGCAGCTTTGGACAGGGAGGCGCAGATACGCAGTATTTT.

The chain links TRBV7-2 to TRBJ1-3; 10 bases agree with TRBD1. The CDR3 length is 16 residues. Germline loops: CDR1 SGHTA, CDR2 FQGNSA. J gave up 0 bases and V 5 bases, and 4 bases lay outside the gene matches. The CDR3 sequence is CASSAGQGSSGNTIYF. Here the CDR3 DNA reads TGTGCCAGCAGCGCGGGACAGGGGAGCTCTGGAAACACCATATATTTT.

The chain joins TRBV9 to TRBJ2-5; D may be TRBD2 (7 bases). Germline V CDR1 and CDR2: SGDLS, YYNGEE. Trimming pared 4 bases from V and 4 bases from J, leaving 14 bases between. This CDR3 comprises 14 residues. This chain's CDR3 is CASSFQGGGETQYF. The CDR3 nucleotides are TGTGCCAGCAGCTTCCAAGGGGGGGGAGAGACCCAGTACTTC.

The J gene is TRBJ2-5, the V gene TRBV19; D may be TRBD1 (5 bases). Trimming cost V 4 bases and J 1 base, with 13 bases left between them. Germline lookup yields CDR1 LNHDA and CDR2 SQIVND (reference sequence). The CDR3 covers 15 residues. The CDR3 region is CASSRTRRPQETQYF. The CDR3 DNA reads as TGTGCCAGTAGTAGGACAAGGAGACCCCAAGAGACCCAGTACTTC.

V is TRBV10-1 and J is TRBJ2-2, with 13 bases identical to TRBD2. The CDR3 extends over 15 amino acids. With V trimmed by 7 bases and J by 5 bases, 4 bases remained unmatched. The V gene's germline CDR1 is WNHNN and CDR2 SYGVQD (reference sequence). The CDR3 here is CASTGTSGATGELFF. The CDR3 DNA reads as TGCGCCAGCACAGGGACTAGCGGGGCAACCGGGGAGCTGTTTTTT.

At least ten counts were recorded for this clone. The chain is built from TRBV19 and TRBJ1-5, with 9 bases identical to TRBD1. CDR3 length: 13 amino acids. CDR1 LNHDA and CDR2 SQIVND come from the germline V gene (reference sequence). J was trimmed by 12 bases and V by 4 bases; bases with no gene match: 7. The CDR3 DNA reads as TGTGCCAGTAGTACCCTGACAGGGGGAGGCCAGCATTTT. It codes for CASSTLTGGGQHF. Using reference TRBV19 and TRBJ1-5 for the parts outside the CDR3, the full variable domain is DGGITQSPKYLFRKEGQNVTLSCEQNLNHDAMYWYRQDPGQGLRLIYYSQIVNDFQKGDIAEGYSVSREKKESFPLTVTSAQKNPTAFYLCASSTLTGGGQHFGDGTRLSIL.